The entry below gives a single TCR beta chain sequence along with its context. Antigen specificity is unknown. One end of the junction fails to match germline, which may point to a read error. A CD8+CD4-CCR7+CD45RA+ phenotype served as the sorting definition for naive CD8 T cells. Previously described methods and listed TCR primers were employed for the bulk TCR libraries. TCRdb itself ran the PCR reads through MiXCR, one entry per CDR3 protein. This sample has 45,000 to 55,000 distinct CDR3 sequences, with just over 35% found just once. The sample comes from a study of molecular identifiers for immune sequencing clone quantification. Study at large: In replicates, RNA from around 20,000 or 100,000 naive CD8 cells was divided five ways and four parts were sequenced.

Study outcomes and limitations: One cell's worth of spiked Jurkat TCR RNA was reportedly detectable among some 1 million naive cells.

The CDR3 is 17 amino acids. Germline V gene sequence: CDR1 ENHRY, CDR2 SYGVKD. This TCR was recovered from a human donor in good health. Some libraries in this study had Jurkat cell RNA spiked in. Material for sequencing was naive CD8+ T cells from blood, with Jurkat cell RNA spiked in. Subset indicated: FACS-sorted CD8+CD4-CCR7+CD45RA+ naive T cells. This chain links TRBV10-3 with TRBJ2-3; TRBD2 matches at 14 bases. This chain's CDR3 is CAIREGLAGVRPDTQYF. CDR3 in DNA: TGTGCCATCAGGGAGGGACTAGCGGGAGTAAGGCCAGATACGCAGTATTTC.